A selection of T cell receptor beta chains follows, all from one sample in a study of a mutant IDH1 vaccine in newly diagnosed glioma. These receptors are not linked to any known antigen. Sequencing was performed with immunoSEQ multiplex PCR; in TCRdb, only in-frame clones are kept and a portion is missing. The table lists almost 95,000 clones, roughly 91% of them singletons. Specimen: PBMCs, collected from a glioma patient whose treatment included an IDH1 peptide vaccine. The receptor set was obtained from a woman between 50 and 59 years old with glioma. Each CDR3 is given with its conserved first and last residue. A D gene is named only where the DNA matches it firmly.

V: TRBV19; J: TRBJ1-5; length: 15; D: NA; CDR3: CASSISGGDVQPQHF
V: TRBV25-1; J: TRBJ2-7; length: 15; D: NA; CDR3: CASSHTSGAGYEQYF
V: TRBV9; J: TRBJ2-2; length: 14; D: NA; CDR3: CASSVVGGTGELFF
V: TRBV5-1; J: TRBJ1-6; length: 16; D: TRBD1; CDR3: CASSSRGQGTNSPLHF
V: TRBV5-6; J: TRBJ1-1; length: 13; D: NA; CDR3: CASRPQQGSEAFF
V: TRBV6-1; J: TRBJ2-2; length: 14; D: TRBD1; CDR3: CASLTGANTGELFF
V: TRBV18; J: TRBJ2-3; length: 14; D: NA; CDR3: CASSPTISTDTQYF
V: TRBV6-6; J: TRBJ2-2; length: 15; D: TRBD2; CDR3: CASSQTSGGTGELFF
V: TRBV2; J: TRBJ1-4; length: 16; D: NA; CDR3: CASKSGLLRYGEKLFF
V: TRBV6-1; J: TRBJ2-5; length: 15; D: TRBD1; CDR3: CASSEPGQGAETQYF
V: TRBV5-5; J: TRBJ2-6; length: 15; D: NA; CDR3: CASSLAPSGANVLTF
V: TRBV10-1; J: TRBJ2-4; length: 15; D: TRBD2; CDR3: CASSGGRGTKNIQYF
V: TRBV30; J: TRBJ1-1; length: 12; D: NA; CDR3: CAWSPESLTAFF
V: TRBV14; J: TRBJ2-7; length: 13; D: NA; CDR3: CASAWQGSYEQYF
V: TRBV6-1; J: TRBJ2-1; length: 13; D: NA; CDR3: CASGSALYNEQFF
V: TRBV30; J: TRBJ1-5; length: 16; D: TRBD1; CDR3: CAWTRGGQGRNQPQHF
V: TRBV19; J: TRBJ2-1; length: 14; D: NA; CDR3: CASSIIGAYNEQFF
V: TRBV7-6; J: TRBJ2-7; length: 14; D: NA; CDR3: CASSPDQGTYEQYF